The 6 T cell receptor beta chains below all came from one sample that was sequenced in a study of T cells in Graves' hyperthyroidism and ophthalmopathy. Amplified regions were TCR beta CDR3 sequences from RNA transcripts. First-round RT-PCR with HTBI primers amplified the TCR CDR3 region. TCRdb fed the multiplex PCR reads into MiXCR, producing one record per CDR3 protein. This table holds roughly 110,000 distinct CDR3 sequences, 15% to 20% found once. The specimen sequenced was blood. These receptors were obtained from a woman between 50 and 59 years old with Graves' hyperthyroidism.

This clonotype appeared many times. The chain joins TRBV6-1 to TRBJ2-1; weak D call: TRBD1 (6 bases). Germline V gene lookup returns CDR1 MNHNS and CDR2 SASEGT. V dropped 8 bases and J dropped 2 bases, with 19 bases sitting between them. This CDR3 comprises 16 residues. Written as DNA, the CDR3 is TGTGCCAGCGGGATGGACAGCGGTAGTCCCTACAATGAGCAGTTCTTC. It translates to CASGMDSGSPYNEQFF.

This clonotype was found many times. The V call is TRBV10-2, the J call TRBJ2-1; a possible D gene is TRBD2 (7 bases). Germline CDR1 is WSHSY and CDR2 is SAAADI. This CDR3 is built from 16 residues. Between the trimmed V and J ends, which lost 5 bases and 8 bases, there was a span of 22 bases. Here the CDR3 DNA reads TGCGCCAGCAGTTTCCGGACTAGGGGGGGGGGGTATGAGCAGTTCTTC. Translation: CASSFRTRGGGYEQFF.

About this clonotype itself: Since a much larger clone is just one base distant, this may be a read error. The chain has TRBV6-1 and TRBJ1-2, with TRBD1 as a possible D gene (5 bases). CDR1 MNHNS and CDR2 SASEGT come from the germline V gene. The CDR3 runs 15 residues. Trimming shortened V by 1 base and J by 5 bases, and 14 bases separated the two germline ends. CDR3 sequence reads: CASSEDRRLIYGYTF. The CDR3 DNA follows: TGTGCCAGCAGTGAAGACAGGAGATTGATTTATGGCTACACCTTC.

This clonotype was recorded many times. This chain joins TRBV3-1 and TRBJ2-3; D unresolved. This CDR3 has 13 residues. Trimming took 0 bases from V and 3 from J, leaving 4 bases between them. Germline V gives CDR1 LGHDT, CDR2 YNNKEL (reference sequence). The CDR3 reads CASSQDGTDTQYF. The CDR3 DNA follows: TGTGCCAGCAGCCAAGACGGAACAGATACGCAGTATTTT.

The genes are TRBV3-1 and TRBJ2-1; TRBD2 agrees at 16 bases. This CDR3 is 18 amino acids long. J lost 2 bases, V lost 6 bases, and 7 bases had no gene match. Germline V gives CDR1 LGHDT, CDR2 YNNKEL (reference sequence). The CDR3 spells CASRPGTSGRGAYNEQFF. The CDR3 nucleotides are TGTGCCAGCAGACCCGGGACTAGCGGGAGGGGAGCCTACAATGAGCAGTTCTTC.

V gene TRBV29-1 combines with J gene TRBJ2-1, with 8 positions matching TRBD1. The CDR3 consists of 14 residues. V lost 8 bases and J lost 9; bases outside the gene matches: 15. Germline V gene sequence: CDR1 SQVTM, CDR2 ANQGSEA. CDR3 loop: CSSPGTGTAGEQFF. The CDR3, as DNA: TGCAGCTCCCCCGGGACAGGCACAGCCGGTGAGCAGTTCTTC.